The sequence of this TCR beta chain was determined in a study of T-cell memory formation after mild COVID-19. The study's findings and limits: Clones contracting day 15 to 85 were balanced CD4/CD8; later expanders leaned CD4+.

TCRdb reprocessed the 5' RACE reads via MiXCR and lists one record per CDR3 protein. The sample has about 400,000 distinct CDR3 sequences, 20% to 25% seen once. V was cut by 3 bases and J by 5 bases, with 8 bases left in between. This CDR3 is built from 13 residues. Looked up from germline, CDR1 is SEHNR and CDR2 is FQNEAQ (reference sequence). This clonotype has just a few counts. Antigen: not known. Material: PBMCs or a T cell subset sorted from them (not recorded which). This rearrangement joins TRBV7-9 to TRBJ2-1; D is unresolved. This TCR derives from an adult woman who had mild COVID-19 (a few samples of this study predate the infection). Cell type and time point are not known. The DNA for the CDR3 is TGTGCCAGCAGCTTTGCTAGAAACAATGAGCAGTTCTTC. Translation: CASSFARNNEQFF.